This T cell receptor beta chain derives from a study of shared clonotypes between healthy human individuals. General study results and limits: Memory subsets generally showed lower estimated richness than naive subsets.

The authors' processing: Filtering differed for immunoSEQ, which gave only junction sequences without quality scores. The repertoire was sequenced with immunoSEQ multiplex PCR; TCRdb's copy has only in-frame clones and lacks some. V and J calls and clone size are those listed in that table; D and trimming were worked out from the DNA. The table includes some 980,000 clones, 76% detected once. Partitioning of CD4+ cells yielded a CD45RA+ naive subset and a CD45RA-negative memory subset. The ends were cut back, 0 bases at V and 2 bases at J, with 11 bases in the middle. Germline CDR1 is MNHEY and CDR2 is SMNVEV (reference sequence). This CDR3 has 17 amino acids. As for this clone: The antigen is not known.

The source is a young man in good health. This sequence joins TRBV27 and TRBJ2-6; tentative D call: TRBD2 (6 bases). Sequenced sample: memory CD4+ T cells sorted from blood. Subset specified: CD45RA-negative fraction. CDR3: CASSLSISGAGANVLTF. The CDR3 DNA reads as TGTGCCAGCAGTTTATCGATCTCGGGAGCTGGGGCCAACGTCCTGACTTTC.